This T cell receptor (beta chain) is from a study of cytomegalovirus exposure and HLA in healthy donors. Primers for the PCR totalled 60 Vbeta and 13 Jbeta. Some clones are missing from TCRdb's copy, which holds only in-frame ones; the method was immunoSEQ multiplex PCR. The sample includes 130,000 to 150,000 clones, less than 85% seen only once; the top ten take under 7.5%. As for this clone: Relative to the germline gene, one junction end is altered; a read error may explain this.

The V gene's germline CDR1 is SGHTA and CDR2 FQGNSA. This CDR3 region has 11 residues. The sequencing sample was made of PBMCs. This clonotype was obtained from a man between 35 and 55 years old in good health and CMV-seropositive. The chain is built from TRBV7-2 and TRBJ2-7; 10 bases agree with TRBD1. The CDR3 here is CASSIGQGEYF. CDR3 coding DNA: TGTGCCAGCAGCATCGGACAGGGGGAATATTTC.